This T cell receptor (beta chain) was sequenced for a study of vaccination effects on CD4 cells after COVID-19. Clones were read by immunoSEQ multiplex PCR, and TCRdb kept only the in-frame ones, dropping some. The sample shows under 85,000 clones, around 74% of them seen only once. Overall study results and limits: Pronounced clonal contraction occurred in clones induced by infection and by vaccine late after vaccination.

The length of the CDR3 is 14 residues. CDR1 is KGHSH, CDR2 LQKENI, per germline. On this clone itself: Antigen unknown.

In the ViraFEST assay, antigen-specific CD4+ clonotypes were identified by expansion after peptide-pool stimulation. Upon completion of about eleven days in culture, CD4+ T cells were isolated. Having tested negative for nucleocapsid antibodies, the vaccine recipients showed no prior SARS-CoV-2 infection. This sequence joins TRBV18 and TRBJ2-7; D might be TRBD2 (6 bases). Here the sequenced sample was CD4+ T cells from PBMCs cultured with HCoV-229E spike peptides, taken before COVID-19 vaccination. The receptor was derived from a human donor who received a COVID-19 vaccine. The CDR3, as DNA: TGTGCCAGCTCACCAAGAAACGGTCCTAGCGAGTTGGACGTC. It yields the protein CASSPRNGPSELDV.